This entry is about one T cell receptor (beta chain). V was shortened by 5 bases and J by 0 bases, with 17 bases between the two germline ends. CDR1 and CDR2 from the germline V gene are PRHDT and FYEKMQ (reference sequence). The CDR3 extends over 17 amino acids. Original processing methods: Cell counts per sample came from amplifying reference gene primers. Data came from immunoSEQ multiplex PCR; TCRdb stores just in-frame clones and leaves some out. The DNA gave D and trimming, while V, J and clone size come from that table. Of about 59,000 clones detected, 60% to 80% appear once; the ten largest clones hold over 9.5%. The source of the sample is a study of blood T cell repertoires in COVID-19. Study summary: Material from acute and convalescent COVID-19 was sourced from the United States, Italy and Spain. T cells, B-cell-depleted T cells, or PBMCs supplied cDNA or gDNA.

The sequence came from a man older than 75 with acute or convalescent COVID-19. The chain links TRBV13 to TRBJ1-3; no definite D call. Material for sequencing was peripheral blood. The CDR3 spells CASSIYPVQNSGNTIYF. CDR3 DNA sequence: TGTGCCAGCAGCATCTACCCGGTACAGAACTCTGGAAACACCATATATTTT.